These T cell receptor beta chains were read from a single sample in a study of OX40 agonist ivuxolimab in advanced cancers. The assay was immunoSEQ multiplex PCR, and TCRdb's table has in-frame clones only and misses some. The sample carries tens of thousands of clones, about 90% recorded once. Sequencing used CD4+ or CD8+ T cells sorted from blood, obtained in a trial of the OX40 agonist ivuxolimab. Every receptor here comes from an adult with an advanced solid tumor such as melanoma, head and neck, liver or kidney cancer. Each CDR3 is given with its conserved first and last residue. Each record gives: V gene, J gene, CDR3 protein.

TRBV9,TRBJ2-5,CASSVGEETQYF
TRBV6-1,TRBJ1-3,CASSAGTGNTIYF
TRBV2,TRBJ1-6,CASTGQYNSPLHF
TRBV11-3,TRBJ2-2,CASSLGGDTGELFF
TRBV7-6,TRBJ1-6,CASSLFPGDLWGYNSPLHF
TRBV2,TRBJ2-7,CASNPGREGGEQYF
TRBV4-2,TRBJ1-1,CASGPRGGNTEAFF
TRBV5-6,TRBJ1-1,CASSLDRGLSEAFF
TRBV5-1,TRBJ2-5,CASSLWSRLIEETQYF
TRBV7-8,TRBJ1-1,CASSMGDVEAFF
TRBV9,TRBJ2-3,CASSSRTLTDTQYF
TRBV5-1,NA,CASSPGTEKTYEQYF